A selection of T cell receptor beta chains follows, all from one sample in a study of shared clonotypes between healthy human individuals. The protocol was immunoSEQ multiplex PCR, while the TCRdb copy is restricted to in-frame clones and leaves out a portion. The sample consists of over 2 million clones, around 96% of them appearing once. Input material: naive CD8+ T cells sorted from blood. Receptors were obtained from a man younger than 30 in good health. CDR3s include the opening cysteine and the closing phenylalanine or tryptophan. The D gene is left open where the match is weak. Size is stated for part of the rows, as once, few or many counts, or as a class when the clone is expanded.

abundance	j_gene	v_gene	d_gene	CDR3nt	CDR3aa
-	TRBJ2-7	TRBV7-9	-	TGTGCCAGCAGCTTAGGGGACTGGACAGCCTACGAGCAGTACTTC	CASSLGDWTAYEQYF
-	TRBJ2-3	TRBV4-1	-	TGCGCCAGCAGCCCTGCGGGCCTCCGGGATACGCAGTATTTT	CASSPAGLRDTQYF
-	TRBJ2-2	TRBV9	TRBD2	TGTGCCAGCAGCGGAGCGGGGGGGCAGACCGGGGAGCTGTTTTTT	CASSGAGGQTGELFF
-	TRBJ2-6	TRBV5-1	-	TGCGCCAGCAGTTCTCCTGGGGAAATAGCTGGGGCCAACGTCCTGACTTTC	CASSSPGEIAGANVLTF
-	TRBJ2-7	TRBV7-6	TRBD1	TGTGCCAGCAGCTTAGAAACCGGGACAGGGGTGGAGCAGTACTTC	CASSLETGTGVEQYF
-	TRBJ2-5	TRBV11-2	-	TGTGCCAGCAACCCGGGACTTACACGGGAGACCCAGTACTTC	CASNPGLTRETQYF
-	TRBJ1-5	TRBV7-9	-	TGTGCCAGCAGCTTAGGCACCCTGCCCCAGCATTTT	CASSLGTLPQHF
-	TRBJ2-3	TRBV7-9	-	TGTGCCAGCAGTGAATTCTCAGATACGCAGTATTTT	CASSEFSDTQYF
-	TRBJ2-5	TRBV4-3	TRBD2	TGCGCCAGCAGCCAAGATCGGGGACTAGCGGGCCACCAAGAGACCCAGTACTTC	CASSQDRGLAGHQETQYF
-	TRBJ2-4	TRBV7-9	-	TGTGCCAGCAGCAACTACTACTCAGGAAACATTCAGTACTTC	CASSNYYSGNIQYF
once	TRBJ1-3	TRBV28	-	TGTGCCAGCAGTTTTACGGGAAGTGTCTCTCTGGGAAACACCATATATTTT	CASSFTGSVSLGNTIYF
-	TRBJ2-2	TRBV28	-	TGTGCCAGCAGTTTGGCAGGGGGGGACGGGGAGCTGTTTTTT	CASSLAGGDGELFF
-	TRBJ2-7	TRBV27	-	TGTGCCAGCAGTCCCCTTGGGGCCTCCTACGAGCAGTACTTC	CASSPLGASYEQYF
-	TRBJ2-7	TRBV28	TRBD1	TGTGCCAGCAGTGACACAGGGGGCTCAGGCGAGCAGTACTTC	CASSDTGGSGEQYF
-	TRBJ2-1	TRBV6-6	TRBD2	TGTGCCAGCACCTCCCTAGCGGGGGGAACCTACAATGAGCAGTTCTTC	CASTSLAGGTYNEQFF
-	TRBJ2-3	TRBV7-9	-	TGTGCCAGCAGCTCCGAAGAGAACACAGATACGCAGTATTTT	CASSSEENTDTQYF
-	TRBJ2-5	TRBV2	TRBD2	TGTGCCAGCAGTGAAGTTGCTAGCGGACAAGAGACCCAGTACTTC	CASSEVASGQETQYF
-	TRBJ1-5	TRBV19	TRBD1	TGTGCCAGTAGCAAACTAACAGGGGGCAAGGATCAGCCCCAGCATTTT	CASSKLTGGKDQPQHF
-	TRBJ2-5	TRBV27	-	TGTGCCAGCAGTCCCCCGGGGCTACCATTGGAGACCCAGTACTTC	CASSPPGLPLETQYF
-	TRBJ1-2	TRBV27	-	TGTGCCAGCAGCCCGACAGCGGACACCACTAACTATGGCTACACCTTC	CASSPTADTTNYGYTF
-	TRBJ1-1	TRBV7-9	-	TGTGCCAGCAGTTCTCCGGCAGGGCTGAACACTGAAGCTTTCTTT	CASSSPAGLNTEAFF
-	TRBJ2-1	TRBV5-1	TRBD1	TGCGCCAGCAGCTTGCTGACAGGGAACTACAATGAGCAGTTCTTC	CASSLLTGNYNEQFF
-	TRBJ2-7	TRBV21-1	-	TGTGCCAGCAAGTGGATACCCTACGAGCAGTACTTC	CASKWIPYEQYF
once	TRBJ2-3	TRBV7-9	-	TGTGCCAGCGGACCATTAGATACGCAGTATTTT	CASGPLDTQYF
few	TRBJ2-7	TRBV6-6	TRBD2	TGTGCCAGCAGTTACGGACTAGCTCATGTCGAGCAGTACTTC	CASSYGLAHVEQYF
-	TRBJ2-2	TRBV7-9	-	TGTGCCAGCAGCTTCAGCCCGGGGGCACCCACCGGGGAGCTGTTTTTT	CASSFSPGAPTGELFF
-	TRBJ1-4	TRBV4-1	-	TGCGCCAGCAGCTTCACAGGGTCTAATGAAAAACTGTTTTTT	CASSFTGSNEKLFF
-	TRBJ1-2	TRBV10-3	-	TGTGCCATCAGTGAGGACGTATCAAACTATGGCTACACCTTC	CAISEDVSNYGYTF
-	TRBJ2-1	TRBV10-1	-	TGCGCCAGCAGTGGTGGGGATGAGCAGTTCTTC	CASSGGDEQFF
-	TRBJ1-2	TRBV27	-	TGTGCCAGCAGTTCCATATCAGGGGAGATTGGCTACACCTTC	CASSSISGEIGYTF
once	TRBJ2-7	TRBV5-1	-	TGCGCCAGCAGCTGGGACGACCCGAGCTACGAGCAGTACTTC	CASSWDDPSYEQYF
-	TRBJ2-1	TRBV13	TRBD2	TGTGCCAGCAGCTGGGGACTAGCGGAGAGCTCCTACAATGAGCAGTTCTTC	CASSWGLAESSYNEQFF
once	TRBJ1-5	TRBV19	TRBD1	TGTGCCAGTAGTCCCGAGACAGGGGCAAACTGGGAAGGCAATCAGCCCCAGCATTTT	CASSPETGANWEGNQPQHF
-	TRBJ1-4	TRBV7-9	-	TGTGCCAGCAGCTTAGGTCAGAATGAAAAACTGTTTTTT	CASSLGQNEKLFF
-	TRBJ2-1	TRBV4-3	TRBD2	TGCGCCAGCAGCCCCCTAGCGGCCGAGGGGAATGAGCAGTTCTTC	CASSPLAAEGNEQFF
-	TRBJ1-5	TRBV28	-	TGTGCCAGCAGTTTTGATGCCCAGGGAGAGAGCAATCAGCCCCAGCATTTT	CASSFDAQGESNQPQHF
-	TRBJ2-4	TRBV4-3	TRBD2	TGCGCCAGCAGCGGGGGGGACATTCAGTACTTC	CASSGGDIQYF
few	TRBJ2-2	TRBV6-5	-	TGTGCCAGCAGTTATGGCCTGAACACCGGGGAGCTGTTTTTT	CASSYGLNTGELFF
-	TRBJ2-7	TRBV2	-	TGTGCCAGCAACGACAATACCTACGAGCAGTACTTC	CASNDNTYEQYF
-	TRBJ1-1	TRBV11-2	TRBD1	TGTGCCAGCAGACGTAGACAGGGGAACACTGAAGCTTTCTTT	CASRRRQGNTEAFF
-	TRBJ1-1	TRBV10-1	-	TGCGCCAGCAGTGAGGGGCTTGAAGCTTTCTTT	CASSEGLEAFF
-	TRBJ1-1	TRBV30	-	TGTGCCTGGAGTGTAGGAGCAGGAAACACTGAAGCTTTCTTT	CAWSVGAGNTEAFF
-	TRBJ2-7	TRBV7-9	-	TGTGCCAGCAGCCCGGAACAGTTATTCTCCTACGAGCAGTACTTC	CASSPEQLFSYEQYF
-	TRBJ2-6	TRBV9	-	TGTGCCAGCAGCGTAGGTATTGGGGCCAACGTCCTGACTTTC	CASSVGIGANVLTF
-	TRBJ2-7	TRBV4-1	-	TGCGCCAGCAGCCAAGGGACGCCCGAAGCCTACGAGCAGTACTTC	CASSQGTPEAYEQYF
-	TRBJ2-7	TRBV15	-	TGTGCCACCAGCAGAGAAGGGGACTCCTACGAGCAGTACTTC	CATSREGDSYEQYF
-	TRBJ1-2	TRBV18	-	TGTGCCAGCTCACCCGTACAGGGACCTAACTATGGCTACACCTTC	CASSPVQGPNYGYTF
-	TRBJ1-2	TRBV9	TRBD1	TGTGCCAGCAGCTCAGCAGGCGGGACAGGTGGAGGCTACACCTTC	CASSSAGGTGGGYTF
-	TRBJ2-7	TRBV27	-	TGTGCCAGCAGTACAAGAGGGGATTACGAGCAGTACTTC	CASSTRGDYEQYF
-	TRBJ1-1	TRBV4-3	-	TGCGCCAGCAGCCAAGATGAAAATGGGGGCACTGAAGCTTTCTTT	CASSQDENGGTEAFF
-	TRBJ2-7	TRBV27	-	TGTGCCAGCAGTCCCTTCGGAGGGGGCATCTCCTACGAGCAGTACTTC	CASSPFGGGISYEQYF
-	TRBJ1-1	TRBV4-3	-	TGCGCCAGCAGCCAGTTGGAGGGCGGCACTGAAGCTTTCTTT	CASSQLEGGTEAFF
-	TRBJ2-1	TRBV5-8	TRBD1	TGTGCCAGCAGCTTGGACCAGGGGGTCTACAATGAGCAGTTCTTC	CASSLDQGVYNEQFF
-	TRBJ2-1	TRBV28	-	TGTGCCAGCAGTTTCTCCGACAATGAGCAGTTCTTC	CASSFSDNEQFF
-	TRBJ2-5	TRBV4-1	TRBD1	TGCGCCAGCAGCCAAGATCTGGACAGGGGGTCCGAAGAGACCCAGTACTTC	CASSQDLDRGSEETQYF